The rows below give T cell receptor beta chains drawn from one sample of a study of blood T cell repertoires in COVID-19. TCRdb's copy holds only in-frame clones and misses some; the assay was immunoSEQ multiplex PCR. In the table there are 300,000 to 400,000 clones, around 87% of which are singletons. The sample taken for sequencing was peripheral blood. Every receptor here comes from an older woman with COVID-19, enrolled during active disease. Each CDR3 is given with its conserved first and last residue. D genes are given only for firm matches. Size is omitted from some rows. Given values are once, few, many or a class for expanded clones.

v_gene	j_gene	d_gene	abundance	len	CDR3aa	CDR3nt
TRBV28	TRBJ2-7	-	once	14	CASRNDRRTYEQYF	TGTGCCAGCAGAAACGACAGGAGAACCTACGAGCAGTACTTC
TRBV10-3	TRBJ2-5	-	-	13	CAISETGGETQYF	TGTGCCATCAGTGAGACGGGTGGGGAGACCCAGTACTTC
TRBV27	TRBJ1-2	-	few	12	CASSEQGGGYTF	TGTGCCAGCAGTGAACAGGGCGGTGGCTACACCTTC
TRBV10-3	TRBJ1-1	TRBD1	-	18	CAISIVRTGSEGNTEAFF	TGTGCCATCAGTATTGTCCGGACAGGTTCGGAGGGGAACACTGAAGCTTTCTTT
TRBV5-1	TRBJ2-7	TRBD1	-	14	CASSLTGVGYEQYF	TGCGCCAGCAGCTTGACAGGGGTAGGCTACGAGCAGTACTTC
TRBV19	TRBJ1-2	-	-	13	CASSETANYGYTF	TGTGCCAGTAGTGAGACAGCCAACTATGGCTACACCTTC
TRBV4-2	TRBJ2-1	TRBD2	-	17	CASSQDRGTSVYNEQFF	TGTGCCAGCAGCCAAGATCGAGGGACTAGCGTGTACAATGAGCAGTTCTTC
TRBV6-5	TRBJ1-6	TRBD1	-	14	CASSRTGSRWALHF	TGTGCCAGCAGTCGGACAGGCTCCCGTTGGGCCCTCCACTTT
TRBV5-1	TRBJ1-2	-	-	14	CASSILTGNYGYTF	TGCGCCAGCAGCATACTAACAGGAAACTATGGCTACACCTTC
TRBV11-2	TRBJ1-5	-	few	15	CASSPLAGANQPQHF	TGTGCCAGCAGCCCGCTCGCGGGGGCCAATCAGCCCCAGCATTTT
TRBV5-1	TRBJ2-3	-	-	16	CASSFRTGLGTDTQYF	TGCGCCAGCAGCTTCCGGACTGGATTAGGTACAGATACGCAGTATTTT
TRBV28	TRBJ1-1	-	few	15	CASLVGGSMNTEAFF	TGTGCCAGCCTTGTCGGGGGTTCGATGAACACTGAAGCTTTCTTT
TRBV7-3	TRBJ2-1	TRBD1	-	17	CASSLIAGTGDLAEQFF	TGTGCCAGCAGCTTAATTGCCGGGACAGGGGATCTAGCCGAGCAGTTCTTC
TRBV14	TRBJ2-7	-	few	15	CASSQEELATHEQYF	TGTGCCAGCAGCCAAGAGGAACTAGCTACCCACGAGCAGTACTTC
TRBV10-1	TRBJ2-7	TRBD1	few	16	CASSEPQRTGDYEQYF	TGCGCCAGCAGTGAGCCCCAACGGACAGGTGACTACGAGCAGTACTTC
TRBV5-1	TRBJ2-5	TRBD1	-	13	CASSRTGQETQYF	TGCGCCAGCAGCCGGACAGGGCAAGAGACCCAGTACTTC
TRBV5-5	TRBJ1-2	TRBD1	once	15	CASSWTGEEDYGYTF	TGTGCCAGCAGCTGGACAGGGGAGGAGGACTATGGCTACACCTTC
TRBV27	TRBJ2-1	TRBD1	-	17	CASMASGTGFSYNEQFF	TGTGCCAGCATGGCCTCCGGGACAGGGTTCTCCTACAATGAGCAGTTCTTC
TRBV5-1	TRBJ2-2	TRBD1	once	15	CASSLQGADTGELFF	TGCGCCAGCAGCTTGCAGGGGGCCGACACCGGGGAGCTGTTTTTT
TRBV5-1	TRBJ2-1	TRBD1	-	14	CASSLRTGDNEQFF	TGCGCCAGCAGCTTGAGAACAGGGGACAATGAGCAGTTCTTC
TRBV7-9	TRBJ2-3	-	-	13	CASSLGRTDTQYF	TGTGCCAGCAGCTTAGGGCGCACAGATACGCAGTATTTT
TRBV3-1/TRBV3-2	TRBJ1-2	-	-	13	CASSPRQGYGYTF	TGTGCCAGCAGCCCCCGTCAGGGCTATGGCTACACCTTC
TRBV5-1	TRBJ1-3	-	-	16	CASSLDTGWAGNTIYF	TGCGCCAGCAGCTTGGACACAGGGTGGGCTGGAAACACCATATATTTT
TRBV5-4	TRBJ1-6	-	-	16	CASSLGAQGLNSPLHF	TGTGCCAGCAGCTTAGGGGCGCAGGGCCTTAATTCACCCCTCCACTTT
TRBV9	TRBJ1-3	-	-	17	CASSHNPREASGNTIYF	TGTGCCAGCAGCCATAATCCCCGGGAGGCGTCCGGAAACACCATATATTTT
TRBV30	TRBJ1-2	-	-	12	CAWMGANYGYTF	TGTGCCTGGATGGGAGCTAACTATGGCTACACCTTC